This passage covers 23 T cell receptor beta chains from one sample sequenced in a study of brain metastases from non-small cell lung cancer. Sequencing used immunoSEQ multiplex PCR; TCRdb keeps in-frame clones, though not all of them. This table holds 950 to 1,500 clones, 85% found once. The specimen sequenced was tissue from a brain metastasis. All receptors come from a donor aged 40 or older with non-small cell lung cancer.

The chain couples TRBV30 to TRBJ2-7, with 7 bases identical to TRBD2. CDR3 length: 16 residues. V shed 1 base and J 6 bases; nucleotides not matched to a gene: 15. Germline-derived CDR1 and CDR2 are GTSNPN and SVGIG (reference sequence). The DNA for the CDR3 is TGTGCCTGGAGTGGAGGACCCGGGACTACCCCCCTCGAGCAGTACTTC. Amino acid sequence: CAWSGGPGTTPLEQYF. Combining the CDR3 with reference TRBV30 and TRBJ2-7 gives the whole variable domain SQTIHQWPATLVQPVGSPLSLECTVEGTSNPNLYWYRQAAGRGLQLLFYSVGIGQISSEVPQNLSASRPQDRQFILSSKKLLLSDSGFYLCAWSGGPGTTPLEQYFGPGTRLTVT.

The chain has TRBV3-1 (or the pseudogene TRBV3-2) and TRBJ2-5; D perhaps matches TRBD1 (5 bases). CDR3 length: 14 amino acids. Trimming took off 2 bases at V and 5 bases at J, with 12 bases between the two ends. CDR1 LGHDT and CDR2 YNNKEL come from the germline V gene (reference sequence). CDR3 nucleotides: TGTGCCAGCAGCCAAAGAGGCAGGGTGGAGACCCAGTACTTC. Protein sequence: CASSQRGRVETQYF.

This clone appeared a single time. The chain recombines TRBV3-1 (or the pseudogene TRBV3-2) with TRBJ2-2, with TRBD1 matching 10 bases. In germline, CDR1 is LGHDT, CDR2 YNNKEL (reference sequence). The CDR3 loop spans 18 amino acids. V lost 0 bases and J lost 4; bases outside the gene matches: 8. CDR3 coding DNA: TGTGCCAGCAGCCAAGAGGCCCCGGGACAGGGGCTCACCGGGGAGCTGTTTTTT. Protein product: CASSQEAPGQGLTGELFF.

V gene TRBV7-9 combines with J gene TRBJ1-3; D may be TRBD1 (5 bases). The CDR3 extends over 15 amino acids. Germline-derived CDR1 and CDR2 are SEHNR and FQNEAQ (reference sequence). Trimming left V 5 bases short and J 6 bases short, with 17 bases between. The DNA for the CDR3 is TGTGCCAGCAGCGTCCCAGGGTGGTCTCTAAACACCATATATTTT. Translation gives CASSVPGWSLNTIYF.

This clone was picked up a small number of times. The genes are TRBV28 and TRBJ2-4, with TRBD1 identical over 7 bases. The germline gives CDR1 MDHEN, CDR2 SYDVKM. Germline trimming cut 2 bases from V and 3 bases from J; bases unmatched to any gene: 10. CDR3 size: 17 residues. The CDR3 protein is CASSLVGVGQDKNIQYF. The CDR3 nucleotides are TGTGCCAGCAGTTTAGTCGGGGTTGGACAGGACAAAAACATTCAGTACTTC.

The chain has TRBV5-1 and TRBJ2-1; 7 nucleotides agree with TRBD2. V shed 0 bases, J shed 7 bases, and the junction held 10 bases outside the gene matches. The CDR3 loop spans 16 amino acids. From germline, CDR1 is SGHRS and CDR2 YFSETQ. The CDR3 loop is CASSLVPASGLNEQFF. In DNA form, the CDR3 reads TGCGCCAGCAGCTTGGTTCCGGCTAGCGGACTGAATGAGCAGTTCTTC.

CDR3 nucleotides: TGTGCCAGCAGCTCCGACCCAGATACGCAGTATTTT. As protein: CASSSDPDTQYF. The chain links TRBV7-8 to TRBJ2-3; D remains ambiguous. The CDR3 has 12 amino acids. Trimming took off 4 bases at V and 4 bases at J, with 6 bases between the two ends. From germline, CDR1 is SGHVS and CDR2 FQNEAQ.

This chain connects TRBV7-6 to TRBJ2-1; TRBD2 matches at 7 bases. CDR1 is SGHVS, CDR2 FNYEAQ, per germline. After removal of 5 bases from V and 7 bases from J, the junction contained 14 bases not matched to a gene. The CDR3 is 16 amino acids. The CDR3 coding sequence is TGTGCCAGCAGCCGGCGACTAGCCCGGGAGGTGAATGAGCAGTTCTTC. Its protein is CASSRRLAREVNEQFF.

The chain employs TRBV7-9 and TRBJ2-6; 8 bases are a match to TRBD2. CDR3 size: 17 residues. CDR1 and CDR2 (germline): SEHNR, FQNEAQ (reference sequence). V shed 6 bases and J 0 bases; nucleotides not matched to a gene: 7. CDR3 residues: CASRPLAGRSGANVLTF. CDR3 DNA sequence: TGTGCCAGCAGGCCCCTAGCGGGCCGCTCTGGGGCCAACGTCCTGACTTTC. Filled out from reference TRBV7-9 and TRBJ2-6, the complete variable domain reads DTGVSQNPRHKITKRGQNVTFRCDPISEHNRLYWYRQTLGQGPEFLTYFQNEAQLEKSRLLSDRFSAERPKGSFSTLEIQRTEQGDSAMYLCASRPLAGRSGANVLTFGAGSRLTVL.

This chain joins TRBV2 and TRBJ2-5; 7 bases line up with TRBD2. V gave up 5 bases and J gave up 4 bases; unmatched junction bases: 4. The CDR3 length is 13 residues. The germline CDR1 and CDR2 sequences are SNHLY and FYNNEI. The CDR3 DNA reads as TGTGCCAGCAGTCCCGGGGAGGGAGAGACCCAGTACTTC. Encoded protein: CASSPGEGETQYF.

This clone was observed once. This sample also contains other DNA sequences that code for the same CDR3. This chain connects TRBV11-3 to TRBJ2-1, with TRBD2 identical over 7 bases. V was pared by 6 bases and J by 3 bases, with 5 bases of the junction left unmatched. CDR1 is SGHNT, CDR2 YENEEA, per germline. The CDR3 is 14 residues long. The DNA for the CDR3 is TGTGCCAGCAGACTAGCGAAAAACTACAATGAGCAGTTCTTC. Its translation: CASRLAKNYNEQFF.

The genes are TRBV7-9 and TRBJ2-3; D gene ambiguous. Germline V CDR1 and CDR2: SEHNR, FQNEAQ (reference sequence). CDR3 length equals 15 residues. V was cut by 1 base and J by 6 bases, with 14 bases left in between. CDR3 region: CASSLESLSTDTQYF. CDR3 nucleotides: TGTGCCAGCAGCTTAGAGAGCCTCTCGACCGATACGCAGTATTTT.

The CDR3 here is CASSISASSYNEQFF. CDR3 DNA sequence: TGTGCCAGTAGTATTTCTGCTAGCTCCTACAATGAGCAGTTCTTC. This chain connects TRBV19 to TRBJ2-1; D gene unclear. Trimming took off 3 bases at V and 0 bases at J, with 9 bases between the two ends. The CDR3 is made up of 15 amino acids. The V gene's germline CDR1 is LNHDA and CDR2 SQIVND (reference sequence).

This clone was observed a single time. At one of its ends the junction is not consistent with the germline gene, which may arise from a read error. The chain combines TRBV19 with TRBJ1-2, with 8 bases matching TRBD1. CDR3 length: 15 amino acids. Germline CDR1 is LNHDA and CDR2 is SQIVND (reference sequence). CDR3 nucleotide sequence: TGTGCCAGTAACCACCGGGACAGGATTAACTATGACTACACCTTC. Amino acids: CASNHRDRINYDYTF. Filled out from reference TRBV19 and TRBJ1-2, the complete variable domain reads DGGITQSPKYLFRKEGQNVTLSCEQNLNHDAMYWYRQDPGQGLRLIYYSQIVNDFQKGDIAEGYSVSREKKESFPLTVTSAQKNPTAFYLCASNHRDRINYDYTFGSGTRLTVV.

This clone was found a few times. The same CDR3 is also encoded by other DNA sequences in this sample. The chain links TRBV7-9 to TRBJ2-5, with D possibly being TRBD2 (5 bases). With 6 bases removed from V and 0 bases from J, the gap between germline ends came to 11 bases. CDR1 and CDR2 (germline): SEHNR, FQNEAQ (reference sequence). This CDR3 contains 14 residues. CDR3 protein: CASRGSRYQETQYF. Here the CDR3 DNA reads TGTGCCAGCAGGGGGAGCCGGTACCAAGAGACCCAGTACTTC.

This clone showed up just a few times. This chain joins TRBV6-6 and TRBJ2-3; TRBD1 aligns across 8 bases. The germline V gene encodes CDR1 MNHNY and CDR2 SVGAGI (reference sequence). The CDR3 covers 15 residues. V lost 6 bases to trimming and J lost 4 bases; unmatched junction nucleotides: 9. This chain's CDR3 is CASRSPDRAADTQYF. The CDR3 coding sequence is TGTGCCAGCAGATCCCCGGACAGGGCCGCAGATACGCAGTATTTT.

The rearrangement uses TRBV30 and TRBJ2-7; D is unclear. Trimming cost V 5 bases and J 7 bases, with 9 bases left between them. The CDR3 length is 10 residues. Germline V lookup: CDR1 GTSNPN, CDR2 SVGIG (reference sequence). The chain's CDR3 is CAWGPREQYF. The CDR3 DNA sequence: TGTGCCTGGGGGCCGAGGGAGCAGTACTTC. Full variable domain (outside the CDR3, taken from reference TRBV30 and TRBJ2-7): SQTIHQWPATLVQPVGSPLSLECTVEGTSNPNLYWYRQAAGRGLQLLFYSVGIGQISSEVPQNLSASRPQDRQFILSSKKLLLSDSGFYLCAWGPREQYFGPGTRLTVT.

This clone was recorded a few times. The CDR3 sequence is CAISFGRNEKLFF. As DNA, the CDR3 is TGTGCCATCAGCTTCGGCCGTAATGAAAAACTGTTTTTT. V and J are TRBV10-3 and TRBJ1-4; D uncertain. This CDR3 has 13 amino acids. Trimming removed 6 bases from V and 4 bases from J, with 9 bases in between. Germline CDR1 and CDR2: ENHRY and SYGVKD.

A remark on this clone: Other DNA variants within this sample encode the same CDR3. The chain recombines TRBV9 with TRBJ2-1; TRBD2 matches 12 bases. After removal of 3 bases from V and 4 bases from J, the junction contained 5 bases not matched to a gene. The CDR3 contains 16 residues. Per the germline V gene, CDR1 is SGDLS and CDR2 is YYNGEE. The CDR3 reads CASSEGLAGLYNEQFF. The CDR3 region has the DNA TGTGCCAGCAGCGAGGGACTAGCGGGCTTGTACAATGAGCAGTTCTTC.

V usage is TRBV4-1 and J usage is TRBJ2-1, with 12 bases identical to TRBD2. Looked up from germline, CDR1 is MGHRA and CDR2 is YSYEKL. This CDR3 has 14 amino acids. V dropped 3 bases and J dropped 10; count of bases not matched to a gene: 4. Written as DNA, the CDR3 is TGCGCCAGCAGCCAGGGACTAGCGGGCATCGAGCAGTTCTTC. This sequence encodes CASSQGLAGIEQFF.

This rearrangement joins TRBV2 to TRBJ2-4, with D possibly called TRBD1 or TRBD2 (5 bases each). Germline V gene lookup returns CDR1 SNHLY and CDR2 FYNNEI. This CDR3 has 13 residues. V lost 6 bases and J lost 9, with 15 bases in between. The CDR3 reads CASSFGAQGIQYF. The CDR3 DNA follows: TGTGCCAGCAGCTTCGGGGCCCAGGGCATTCAGTACTTC.

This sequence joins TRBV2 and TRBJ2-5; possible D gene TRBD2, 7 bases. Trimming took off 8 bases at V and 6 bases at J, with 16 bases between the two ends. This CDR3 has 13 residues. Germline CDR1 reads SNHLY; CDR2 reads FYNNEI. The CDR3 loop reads CASSRGGAKTQYF. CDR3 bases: TGTGCCAGCTCAAGGGGGGGAGCAAAGACCCAGTACTTC.

The CDR3 loop is CAISESPDRIYEQYF. Written as DNA, the CDR3 is TGTGCCATCAGTGAGTCCCCCGACAGGATTTACGAGCAGTACTTC. The genes are TRBV10-3 and TRBJ2-7; D is possibly TRBD1 (6 bases). Looked up from germline, CDR1 is ENHRY and CDR2 is SYGVKD. With 0 bases removed from V and 4 bases from J, the gap between germline ends came to 13 bases. This CDR3 region has 15 residues.